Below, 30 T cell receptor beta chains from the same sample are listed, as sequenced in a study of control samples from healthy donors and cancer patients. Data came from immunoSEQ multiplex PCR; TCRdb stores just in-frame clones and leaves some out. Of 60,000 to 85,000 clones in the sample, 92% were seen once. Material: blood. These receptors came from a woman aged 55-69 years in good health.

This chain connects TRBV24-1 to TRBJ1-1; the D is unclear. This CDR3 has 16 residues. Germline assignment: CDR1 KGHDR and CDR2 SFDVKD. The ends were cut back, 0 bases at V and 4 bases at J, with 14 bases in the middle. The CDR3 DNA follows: TGTGCCACCAGTGATTTGGTCGGCCAGGTGGGCACTGAAGCTTTCTTT. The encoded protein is CATSDLVGQVGTEAFF.

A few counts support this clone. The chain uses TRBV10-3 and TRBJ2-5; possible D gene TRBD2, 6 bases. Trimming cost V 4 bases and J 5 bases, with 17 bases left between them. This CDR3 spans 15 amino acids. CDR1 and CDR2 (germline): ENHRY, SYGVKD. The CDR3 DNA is TGTGCCATCAGTGTTGCGGGACGGCCTTCGGAGACCCAGTACTTC. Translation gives CAISVAGRPSETQYF.

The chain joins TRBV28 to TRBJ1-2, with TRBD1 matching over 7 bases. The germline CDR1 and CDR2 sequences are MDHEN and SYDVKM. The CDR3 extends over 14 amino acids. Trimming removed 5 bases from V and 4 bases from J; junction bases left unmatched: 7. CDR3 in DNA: TGTGCCAGCAGTCCCGGACAGGCAGGCTATGGCTACACCTTC. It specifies CASSPGQAGYGYTF.

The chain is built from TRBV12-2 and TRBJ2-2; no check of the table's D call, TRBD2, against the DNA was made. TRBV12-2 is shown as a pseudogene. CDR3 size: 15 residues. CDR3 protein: CASFGSAANTGELFF. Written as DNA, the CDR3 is TGTGCAAGCTTCGGGTCAGCTGCGAACACCGGGGAGCTGTTTTTT.

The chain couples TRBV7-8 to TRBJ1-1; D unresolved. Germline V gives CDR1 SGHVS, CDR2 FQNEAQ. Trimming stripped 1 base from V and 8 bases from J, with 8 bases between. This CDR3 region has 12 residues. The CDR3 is CASSLGWAEAFF. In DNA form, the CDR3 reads TGTGCCAGCAGCTTAGGGTGGGCCGAAGCTTTCTTT.

The CDR3 here is CASSIVPFLPGLRSPLHF. CDR3 in DNA: TGTGCCAGTAGTATAGTCCCTTTTCTGCCGGGACTACGTTCACCCCTCCACTTT. The chain employs TRBV19 and TRBJ1-6; D is possibly TRBD1 (5 bases). This CDR3 spans 18 amino acids. Trimming left V 1 base short and J 9 bases short, with 22 bases between. CDR1 and CDR2 (germline): LNHDA, SQIVND (reference sequence).

CDR3 bases: TGTGCCAGCAGTCCAGTGGGGAGTATGGACACCGGGGAGCTGTTTTTT. Its translation: CASSPVGSMDTGELFF. The genes are TRBV7-3 and TRBJ2-2, with D maybe TRBD2 (5 bases). Germline-derived CDR1 and CDR2 are SGHTA and FQGTGA. The CDR3 extends over 16 amino acids. Trimming shortened V by 6 bases and J by 3 bases, and 17 bases separated the two germline ends. The full variable domain, rest sourced from reference TRBV7-3 and TRBJ2-2, is GAGVSQTPSNKVTEKGKYVELRCDPISGHTALYWYRQSLGQGPEFLIYFQGTGAADDSGLPNDRFFAVRPEGSVSTLKIQRTERGDSAVYLCASSPVGSMDTGELFFGEGSRLTVL.

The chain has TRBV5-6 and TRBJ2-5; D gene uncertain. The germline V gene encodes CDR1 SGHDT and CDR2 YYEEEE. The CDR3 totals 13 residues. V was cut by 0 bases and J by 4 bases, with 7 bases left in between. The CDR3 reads CASSLEGPETQYF. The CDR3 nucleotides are TGTGCCAGCAGCTTGGAAGGTCCAGAGACCCAGTACTTC.

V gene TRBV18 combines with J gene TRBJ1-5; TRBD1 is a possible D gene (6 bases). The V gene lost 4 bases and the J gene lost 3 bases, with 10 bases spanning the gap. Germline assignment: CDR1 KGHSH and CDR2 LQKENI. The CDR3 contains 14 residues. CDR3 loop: CASSLDRNNQPQHF. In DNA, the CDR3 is TGTGCCAGCTCACTGGACAGAAACAATCAGCCCCAGCATTTT.

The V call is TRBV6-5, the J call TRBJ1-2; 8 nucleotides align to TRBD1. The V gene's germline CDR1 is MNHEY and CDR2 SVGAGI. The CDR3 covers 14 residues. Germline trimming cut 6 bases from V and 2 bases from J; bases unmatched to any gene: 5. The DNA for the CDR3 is TGTGCCAGCAGACGACAGGGGCTAAACTATGGCTACACCTTC. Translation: CASRRQGLNYGYTF.

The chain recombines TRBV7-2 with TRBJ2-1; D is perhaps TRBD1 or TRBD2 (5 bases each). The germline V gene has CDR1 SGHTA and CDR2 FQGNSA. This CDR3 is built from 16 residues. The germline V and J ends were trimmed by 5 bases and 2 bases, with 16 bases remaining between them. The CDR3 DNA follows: TGTGCCAGCAGCCCTCAATTTGGGGGAGCCTACAATGAGCAGTTCTTC. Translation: CASSPQFGGAYNEQFF.

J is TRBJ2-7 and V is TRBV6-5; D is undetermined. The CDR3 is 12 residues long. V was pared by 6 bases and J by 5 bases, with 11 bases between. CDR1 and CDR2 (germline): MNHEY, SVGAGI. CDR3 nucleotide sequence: TGTGCCAGCAGGGGGAATTTCGACGAGCAGTACTTC. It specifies CASRGNFDEQYF.

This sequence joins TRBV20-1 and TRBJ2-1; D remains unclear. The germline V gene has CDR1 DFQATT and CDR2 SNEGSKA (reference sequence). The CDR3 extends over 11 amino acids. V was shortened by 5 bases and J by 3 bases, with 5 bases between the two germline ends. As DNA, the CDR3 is TGCAGTGCTCAGGACTACAATGAGCAGTTCTTC. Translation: CSAQDYNEQFF.

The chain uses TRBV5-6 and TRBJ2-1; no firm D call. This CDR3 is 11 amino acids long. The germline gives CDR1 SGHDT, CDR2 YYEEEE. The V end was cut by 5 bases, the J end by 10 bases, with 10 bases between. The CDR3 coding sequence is TGTGCCAGCAGTCTCCTTGGGGAGCAGTTCTTC. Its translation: CASSLLGEQFF. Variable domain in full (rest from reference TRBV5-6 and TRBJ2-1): DAGVTQSPTHLIKTRGQQVTLRCSPKSGHDTVSWYQQALGQGPQFIFQYYEEEERQRGNFPDRFSGHQFPNYSSELNVNALLLGDSALYLCASSLLGEQFFGPGTRLTVL.

CDR3 residues: CASSRDNHEQYF. The CDR3 DNA reads TGTGCCAGCAGCAGGGACAACCACGAGCAGTACTTC. The gene calls are TRBV12-3 or TRBV12-4 and TRBJ2-7; the D gene is possibly TRBD1 (6 bases). The CDR3 runs to 12 residues. With 6 bases removed from V and 5 bases from J, the gap between germline ends came to 11 bases.

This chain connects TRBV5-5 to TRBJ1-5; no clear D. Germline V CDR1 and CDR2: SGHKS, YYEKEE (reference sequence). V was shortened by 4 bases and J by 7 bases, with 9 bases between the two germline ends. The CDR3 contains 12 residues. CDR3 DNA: TGTGCCAGCAGCCCGGGGAACCAGCCCCAGCATTTT. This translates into CASSPGNQPQHF.

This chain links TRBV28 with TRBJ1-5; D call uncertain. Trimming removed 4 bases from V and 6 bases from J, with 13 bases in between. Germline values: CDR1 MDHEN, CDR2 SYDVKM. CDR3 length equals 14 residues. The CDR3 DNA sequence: TGTGCCAGCAGTTCCCCGCCGATTGGTCAGCCCCAGCATTTT. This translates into CASSSPPIGQPQHF.

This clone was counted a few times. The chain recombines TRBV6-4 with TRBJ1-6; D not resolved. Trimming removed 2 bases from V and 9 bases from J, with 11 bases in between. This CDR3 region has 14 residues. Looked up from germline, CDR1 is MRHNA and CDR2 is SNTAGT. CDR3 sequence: CASSDGQEGSPLHF. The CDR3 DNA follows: TGTGCCAGCAGTGACGGGCAAGAGGGTTCACCCCTCCACTTT.

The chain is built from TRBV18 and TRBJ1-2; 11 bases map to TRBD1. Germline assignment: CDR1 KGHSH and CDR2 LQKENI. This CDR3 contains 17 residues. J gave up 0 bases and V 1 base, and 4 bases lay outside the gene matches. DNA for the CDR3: TGTGCCAGCTCACCACGCCTGGGACAGGGGGCTAACTATGGCTACACCTTC. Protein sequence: CASSPRLGQGANYGYTF.

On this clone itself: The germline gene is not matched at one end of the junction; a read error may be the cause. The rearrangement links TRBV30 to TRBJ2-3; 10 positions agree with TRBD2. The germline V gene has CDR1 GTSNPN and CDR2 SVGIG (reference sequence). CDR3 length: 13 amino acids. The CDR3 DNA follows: TGTGCCTGGACTAGCGGGAGCAGAGATACGCAGTATTTT. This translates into CAWTSGSRDTQYF. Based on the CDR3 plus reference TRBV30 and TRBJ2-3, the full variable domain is SQTIHQWPATLVQPVGSPLSLECTVEGTSNPNLYWYRQAAGRGLQLLFYSVGIGQISSEVPQNLSASRPQDRQFILSSKKLLLSDSGFYLCAWTSGSRDTQYFGPGTRLTVL.

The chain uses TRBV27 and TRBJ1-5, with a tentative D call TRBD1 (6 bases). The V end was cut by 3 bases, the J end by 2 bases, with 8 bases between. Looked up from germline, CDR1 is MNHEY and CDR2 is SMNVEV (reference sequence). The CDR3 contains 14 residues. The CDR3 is CASSFNRGNQPQHF. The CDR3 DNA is TGTGCCAGCAGTTTTAACAGGGGCAATCAGCCCCAGCATTTT.

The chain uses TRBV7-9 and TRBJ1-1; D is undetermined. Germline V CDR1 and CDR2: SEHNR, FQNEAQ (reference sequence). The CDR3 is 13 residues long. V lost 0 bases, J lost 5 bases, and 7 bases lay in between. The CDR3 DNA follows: TGTGCCAGCAGCTTAGCGGGCCGGACTGAAGCTTTCTTT. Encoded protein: CASSLAGRTEAFF.

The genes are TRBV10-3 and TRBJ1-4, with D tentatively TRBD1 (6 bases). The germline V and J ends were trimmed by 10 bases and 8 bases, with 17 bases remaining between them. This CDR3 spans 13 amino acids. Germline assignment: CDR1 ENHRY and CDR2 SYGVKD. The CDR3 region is CASGPGVREKLFF. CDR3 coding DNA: TGTGCCAGCGGACCAGGGGTTCGCGAAAAACTGTTTTTT.

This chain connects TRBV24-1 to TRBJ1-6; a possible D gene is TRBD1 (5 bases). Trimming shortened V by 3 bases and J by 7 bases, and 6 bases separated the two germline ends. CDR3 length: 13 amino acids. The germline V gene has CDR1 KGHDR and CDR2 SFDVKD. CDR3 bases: TGTGCCACCAGTGATCGACAGAATTCACCCCTCCACTTT. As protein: CATSDRQNSPLHF.

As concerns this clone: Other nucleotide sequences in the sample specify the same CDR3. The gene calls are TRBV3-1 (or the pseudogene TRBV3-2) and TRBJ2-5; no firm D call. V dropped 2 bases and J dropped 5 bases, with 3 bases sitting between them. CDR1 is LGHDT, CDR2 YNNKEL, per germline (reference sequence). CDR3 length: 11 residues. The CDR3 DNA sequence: TGTGCCAGCAGCCAACGGGAGACCCAGTACTTC. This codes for CASSQRETQYF.

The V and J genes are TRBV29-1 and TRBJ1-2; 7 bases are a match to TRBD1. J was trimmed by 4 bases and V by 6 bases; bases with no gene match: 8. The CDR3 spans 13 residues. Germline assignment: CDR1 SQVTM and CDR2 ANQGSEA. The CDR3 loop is CSVRQGPPYGYTF. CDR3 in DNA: TGCAGCGTACGACAGGGCCCCCCCTATGGCTACACCTTC.

DNA of the CDR3: TGTGCCATCAGGGGGTTAAGTGGTGCGAACACTGAAGCTTTCTTT. It translates to CAIRGLSGANTEAFF. The chain carries TRBV10-3 and TRBJ1-1; D unclear. V lost 6 bases and J 1 base, leaving 15 bases between the germline ends. This CDR3 is 15 amino acids long. Germline values: CDR1 ENHRY, CDR2 SYGVKD.

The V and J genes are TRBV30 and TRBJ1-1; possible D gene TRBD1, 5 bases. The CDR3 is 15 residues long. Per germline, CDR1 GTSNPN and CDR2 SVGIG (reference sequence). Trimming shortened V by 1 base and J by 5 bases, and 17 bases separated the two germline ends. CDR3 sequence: CAWSEGGLGGTEAFF. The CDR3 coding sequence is TGTGCCTGGAGTGAAGGAGGGTTGGGGGGTACTGAAGCTTTCTTT.

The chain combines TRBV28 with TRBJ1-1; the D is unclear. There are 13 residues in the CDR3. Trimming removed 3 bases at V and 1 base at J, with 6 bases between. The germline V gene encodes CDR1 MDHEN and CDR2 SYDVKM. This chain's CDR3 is CASSLVSNTEAFF. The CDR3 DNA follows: TGTGCCAGCAGTTTGGTATCGAACACTGAAGCTTTCTTT.

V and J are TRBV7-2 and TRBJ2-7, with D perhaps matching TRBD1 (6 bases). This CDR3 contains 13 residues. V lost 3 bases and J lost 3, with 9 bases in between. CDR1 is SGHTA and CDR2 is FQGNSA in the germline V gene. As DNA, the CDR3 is TGTGCCAGCAGCTTCTTACAGGGCTACGAGCAGTACTTC. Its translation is CASSFLQGYEQYF.